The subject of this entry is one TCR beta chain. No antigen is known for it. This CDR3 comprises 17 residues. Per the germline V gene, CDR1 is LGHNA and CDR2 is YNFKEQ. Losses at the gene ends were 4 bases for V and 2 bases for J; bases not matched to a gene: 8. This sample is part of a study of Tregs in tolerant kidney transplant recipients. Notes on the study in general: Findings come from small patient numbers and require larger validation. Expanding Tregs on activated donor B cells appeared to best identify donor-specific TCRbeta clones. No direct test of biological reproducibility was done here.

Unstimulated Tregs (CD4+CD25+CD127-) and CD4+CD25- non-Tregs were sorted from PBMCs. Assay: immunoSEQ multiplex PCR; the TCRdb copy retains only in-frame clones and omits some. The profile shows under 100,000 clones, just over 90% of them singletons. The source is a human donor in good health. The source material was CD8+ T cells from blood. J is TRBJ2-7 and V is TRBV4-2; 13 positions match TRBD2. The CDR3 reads CASSLLTSGGPTYEQYF. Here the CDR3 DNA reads TGTGCCAGCAGCCTCTTGACTAGCGGGGGGCCCACCTACGAGCAGTACTTC.